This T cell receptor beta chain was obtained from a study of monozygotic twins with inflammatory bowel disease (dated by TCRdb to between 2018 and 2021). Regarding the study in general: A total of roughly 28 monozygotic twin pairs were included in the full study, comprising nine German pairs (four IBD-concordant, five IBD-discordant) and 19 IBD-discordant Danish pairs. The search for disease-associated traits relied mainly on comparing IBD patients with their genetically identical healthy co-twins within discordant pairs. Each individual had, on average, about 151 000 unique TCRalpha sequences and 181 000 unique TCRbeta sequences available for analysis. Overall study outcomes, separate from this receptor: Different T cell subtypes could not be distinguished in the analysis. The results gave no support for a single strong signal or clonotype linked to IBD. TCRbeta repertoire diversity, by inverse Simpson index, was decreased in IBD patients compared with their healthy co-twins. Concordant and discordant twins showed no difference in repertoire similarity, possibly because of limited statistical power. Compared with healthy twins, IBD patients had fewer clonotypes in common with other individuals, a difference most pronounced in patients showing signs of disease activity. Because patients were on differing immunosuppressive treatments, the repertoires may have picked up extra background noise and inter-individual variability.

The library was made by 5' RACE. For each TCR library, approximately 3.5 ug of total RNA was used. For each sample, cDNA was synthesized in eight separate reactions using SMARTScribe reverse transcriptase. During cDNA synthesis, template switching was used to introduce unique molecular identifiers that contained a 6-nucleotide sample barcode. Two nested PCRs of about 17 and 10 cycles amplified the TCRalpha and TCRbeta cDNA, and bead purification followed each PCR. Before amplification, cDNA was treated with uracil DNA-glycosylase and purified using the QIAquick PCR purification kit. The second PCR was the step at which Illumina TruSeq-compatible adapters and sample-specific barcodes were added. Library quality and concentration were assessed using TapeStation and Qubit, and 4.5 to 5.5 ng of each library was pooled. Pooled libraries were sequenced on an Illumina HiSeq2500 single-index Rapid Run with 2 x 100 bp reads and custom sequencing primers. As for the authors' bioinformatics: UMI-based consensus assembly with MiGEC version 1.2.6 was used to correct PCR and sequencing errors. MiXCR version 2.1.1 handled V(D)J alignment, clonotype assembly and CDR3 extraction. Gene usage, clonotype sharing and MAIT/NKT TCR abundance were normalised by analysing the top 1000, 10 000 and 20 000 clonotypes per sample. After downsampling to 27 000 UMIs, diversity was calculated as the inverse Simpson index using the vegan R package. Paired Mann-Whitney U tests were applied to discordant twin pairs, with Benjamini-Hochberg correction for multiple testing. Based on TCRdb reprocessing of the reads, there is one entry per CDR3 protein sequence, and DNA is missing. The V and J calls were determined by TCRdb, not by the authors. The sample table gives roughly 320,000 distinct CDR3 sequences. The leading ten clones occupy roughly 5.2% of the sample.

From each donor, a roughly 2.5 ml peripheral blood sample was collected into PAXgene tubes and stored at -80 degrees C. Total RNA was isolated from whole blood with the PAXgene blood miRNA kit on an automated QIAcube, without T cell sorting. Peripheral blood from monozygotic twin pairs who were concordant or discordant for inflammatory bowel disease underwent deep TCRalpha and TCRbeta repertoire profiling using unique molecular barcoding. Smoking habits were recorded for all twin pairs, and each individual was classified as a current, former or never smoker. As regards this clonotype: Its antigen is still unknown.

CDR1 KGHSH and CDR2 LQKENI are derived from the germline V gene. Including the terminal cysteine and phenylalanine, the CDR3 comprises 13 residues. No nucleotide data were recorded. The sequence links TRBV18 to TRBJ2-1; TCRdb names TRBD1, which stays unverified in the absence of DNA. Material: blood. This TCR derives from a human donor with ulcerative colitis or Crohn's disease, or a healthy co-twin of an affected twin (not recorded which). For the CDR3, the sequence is CASSPPPGAQQFF.